This paragraph covers one T cell receptor (beta chain) sequence. The antigen remains unidentified. This sample is part of a study of molecular identifiers for immune sequencing clone quantification. The CDR3 contains 15 residues. Per germline, CDR1 SGHRS and CDR2 YFSETQ. V lost 7 bases and J lost 2, with 13 bases in between. MiXCR, run by TCRdb on the PCR reads, gives a single entry per CDR3 protein. In the table there are some 320,000 distinct CDR3 sequences, over 20% of which are singletons. Study findings and constraints: Spiked TCR RNA from one Jurkat cell reportedly showed up when mixed among one million naive cells.

The sequence was collected from a human donor in good health. Some libraries in this study had Jurkat cell RNA spiked in. V and J are TRBV5-1 and TRBJ2-6; no definite D call. Sequenced sample: naive CD8+ T cells from blood, with Jurkat cell RNA spiked in. Subset specified: FACS-sorted CD8+CD4-CCR7+CD45RA+ naive T cells. The CDR3 DNA sequence: TGCGCCAGCGGCCCCCAGGCTACTGGGGCCAACGTCCTGACTTTC. As protein: CASGPQATGANVLTF.